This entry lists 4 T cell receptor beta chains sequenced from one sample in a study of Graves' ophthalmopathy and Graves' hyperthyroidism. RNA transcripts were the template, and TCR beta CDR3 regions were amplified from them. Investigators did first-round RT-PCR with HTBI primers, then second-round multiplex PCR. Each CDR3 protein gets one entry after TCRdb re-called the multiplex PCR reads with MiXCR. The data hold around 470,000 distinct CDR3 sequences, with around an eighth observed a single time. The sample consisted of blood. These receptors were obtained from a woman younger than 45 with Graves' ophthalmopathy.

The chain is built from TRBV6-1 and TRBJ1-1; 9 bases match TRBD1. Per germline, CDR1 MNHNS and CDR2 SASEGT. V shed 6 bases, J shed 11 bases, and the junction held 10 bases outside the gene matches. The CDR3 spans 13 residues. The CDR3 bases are TGTGCCAGCAGCCTCTGGACAGGGGTTATTGCTTTCTTT. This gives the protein CASSLWTGVIAFF.

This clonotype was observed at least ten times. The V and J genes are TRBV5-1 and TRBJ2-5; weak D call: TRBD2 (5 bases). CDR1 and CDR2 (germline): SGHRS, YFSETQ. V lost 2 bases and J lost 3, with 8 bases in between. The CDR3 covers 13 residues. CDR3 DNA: TGCGCCAGCAGCTTTAAGGGAGAAGAGACCCAGTACTTC. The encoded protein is CASSFKGEETQYF.

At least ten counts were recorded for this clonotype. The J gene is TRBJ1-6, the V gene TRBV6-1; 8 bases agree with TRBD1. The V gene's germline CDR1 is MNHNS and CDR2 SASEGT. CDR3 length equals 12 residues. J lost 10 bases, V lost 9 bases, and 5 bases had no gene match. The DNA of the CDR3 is TGTGCCAGAGGACAGGGAAACTCACCCCTCCACTTT. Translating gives CARGQGNSPLHF.

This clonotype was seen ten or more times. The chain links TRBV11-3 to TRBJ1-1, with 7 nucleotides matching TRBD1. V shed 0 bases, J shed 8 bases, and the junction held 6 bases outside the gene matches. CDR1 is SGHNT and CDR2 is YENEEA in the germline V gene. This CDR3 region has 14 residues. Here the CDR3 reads CASSLDPGQAEAFF. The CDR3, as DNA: TGTGCCAGCAGCTTAGATCCCGGACAGGCAGAAGCTTTCTTT.